This T cell receptor (beta chain) was identified during a study of T cell repertoires in cytomegalovirus infection. This clonotype was observed a few times. Germline V gene lookup returns CDR1 DFQATT and CDR2 SNEGSKA (reference sequence). This CDR3 is built from 14 residues. Trimming took off 0 bases at V and 1 base at J, with 9 bases between the two ends. MiXCR, applied by TCRdb to the reads, yields one record per CDR3 protein. In the table there are about 260,000 distinct CDR3 sequences, approximately 15% of which are singletons. Material for sequencing was PBMCs. The chain couples TRBV20-1 to TRBJ1-1; no definite D call. This clonotype originated in a human donor in good health (CMV status not recorded). Some clones in this sample may be carry-over from other donors' samples. The CDR3 sequence is CSARDPRPNTEAFF. In nucleotides, the CDR3 is TGCAGTGCTAGAGACCCACGGCCGAACACTGAAGCTTTCTTT.